Listed below are T cell receptor beta chains from one sample, sequenced in a study of T cell repertoires in cytomegalovirus infection. TCRdb re-derived calls from the reads in MiXCR, one entry per CDR3 protein. The sample carries roughly 68,000 distinct CDR3 sequences, approximately 22% recorded once. What these receptors recognize is not known. Sequencing input: PBMCs, sequenced either directly or after in vitro stimulation (not recorded which). All receptors come from a human donor in good health (CMV status not recorded). Some clones in this sample may be carry-over from other donors' samples. CDR3s include the opening cysteine and the closing phenylalanine or tryptophan. Each record gives: J gene, V gene, D gene, clone size, CDR3 protein, CDR3 DNA. A D gene is named only where the DNA matches it firmly. The size of a clone is reported for some rows only, either as once, few or many, or as a class for expanded clones.

j_gene: TRBJ1-4; v_gene: TRBV7-6; d_gene: NA; abundance: many; CDR3aa: CASSLAAGEGEKLFF; CDR3nt: TGTGCCAGCAGCCTGGCCGCAGGGGAAGGTGAAAAACTGTTTTTT
j_gene: TRBJ2-7; v_gene: TRBV6-2/TRBV6-3; d_gene: NA; abundance: few; CDR3aa: CASSPTELRHYEQYF; CDR3nt: TGTGCCAGCAGTCCTACAGAGTTAAGACACTACGAGCAGTACTTC
j_gene: TRBJ2-7; v_gene: TRBV5-6; d_gene: TRBD2; abundance: few; CDR3aa: CASSGLADASYEQYF; CDR3nt: TGTGCCAGCAGCGGACTAGCGGACGCATCCTACGAGCAGTACTTC
j_gene: TRBJ2-5; v_gene: TRBV20-1; d_gene: NA; abundance: once; CDR3aa: CSARPLTLGQETQYF; CDR3nt: TGCAGTGCTAGACCTCTAACCTTGGGCCAAGAGACCCAGTACTTC
j_gene: TRBJ2-6; v_gene: TRBV7-2; d_gene: NA; abundance: many; CDR3aa: CASSAQPQGSGANVLTF; CDR3nt: TGTGCCAGCAGCGCGCAGCCCCAGGGCAGTGGGGCCAACGTCCTGACTTTC
j_gene: TRBJ1-1; v_gene: TRBV19; d_gene: NA; abundance: NA; CDR3aa: CASSTGTGNTEAFF; CDR3nt: TGTGCCAGTAGTACCGGGACCGGGAACACTGAAGCTTTCTTT
j_gene: TRBJ2-3; v_gene: TRBV19; d_gene: NA; abundance: many; CDR3aa: CASSTPLGAVTDTQYF; CDR3nt: TGTGCCAGTAGCACCCCTCTGGGGGCGGTCACAGATACGCAGTATTTT
j_gene: TRBJ2-1; v_gene: TRBV19; d_gene: NA; abundance: few; CDR3aa: CASSMGVGRREGAGKQFF; CDR3nt: TGTGCCAGTAGTATGGGAGTTGGACGGCGGGAAGGGGCCGGTAAGCAGTTCTTC
j_gene: TRBJ2-5; v_gene: TRBV6-2/TRBV6-3; d_gene: NA; abundance: NA; CDR3aa: CASSADAGTWGETQYF; CDR3nt: TGTGCCAGCAGTGCTGACGCCGGGACCTGGGGGGAGACCCAGTACTTC
j_gene: TRBJ2-4; v_gene: TRBV19; d_gene: NA; abundance: NA; CDR3aa: CASSNQGRQDQYF; CDR3nt: TGTGCCAGTAGTAATCAAGGCAGGCAAGACCAGTACTTC
j_gene: TRBJ1-1; v_gene: TRBV20-1; d_gene: NA; abundance: NA; CDR3aa: CSARDSTETNTEAFF; CDR3nt: TGCAGTGCTAGAGATTCGACGGAAACGAACACTGAAGCTTTCTTT
j_gene: TRBJ1-2; v_gene: TRBV5-1; d_gene: TRBD1; abundance: NA; CDR3aa: CASSLGQGPYGYTF; CDR3nt: TGCGCCAGCAGCTTGGGACAGGGTCCCTATGGCTACACCTTC
j_gene: TRBJ2-3; v_gene: TRBV7-2; d_gene: TRBD2; abundance: many; CDR3aa: CASSLVSGTSGSDTQYF; CDR3nt: TGTGCCAGCAGCTTAGTCTCGGGGACTAGCGGGTCAGATACGCAGTATTTT
j_gene: TRBJ2-3; v_gene: TRBV5-4; d_gene: NA; abundance: NA; CDR3aa: CASSALWDGDTQYF; CDR3nt: TGTGCCAGCAGCGCACTCTGGGATGGGGATACGCAGTATTTT
j_gene: TRBJ1-5; v_gene: TRBV7-2; d_gene: NA; abundance: many; CDR3aa: CASSLAVRSNQPQHF; CDR3nt: TGTGCCAGCAGCTTAGCGGTTCGTAGCAATCAGCCCCAGCATTTT
j_gene: TRBJ2-3; v_gene: TRBV7-2; d_gene: TRBD2; abundance: few; CDR3aa: CASSLAASGGVGTDTQYF; CDR3nt: TGTGCCAGCAGCTTAGCGGCTAGCGGGGGGGTGGGCACAGATACGCAGTATTTT
j_gene: TRBJ1-1; v_gene: TRBV7-9; d_gene: NA; abundance: NA; CDR3aa: CASSPDRYQAFF; CDR3nt: TGTGCCAGCAGCCCAGACAGGTATCAAGCTTTCTTT
j_gene: TRBJ1-3; v_gene: TRBV19; d_gene: NA; abundance: few; CDR3aa: CASRTRQLGNTIYF; CDR3nt: TGTGCCAGTAGAACCAGGCAGTTGGGAAACACCATATATTTT
j_gene: TRBJ2-5; v_gene: TRBV20-1; d_gene: TRBD2; abundance: many; CDR3aa: CSANPLSGSGETQYF; CDR3nt: TGCAGTGCTAACCCTCTTAGCGGGAGTGGAGAGACCCAGTACTTC
j_gene: TRBJ2-1; v_gene: TRBV19; d_gene: TRBD2; abundance: NA; CDR3aa: CASTKGSGISWNEQFF; CDR3nt: TGTGCCAGTACCAAAGGGAGCGGGATCTCCTGGAATGAGCAGTTCTTC
j_gene: TRBJ2-3; v_gene: TRBV27; d_gene: NA; abundance: NA; CDR3aa: CASSLSSQEGTQYF; CDR3nt: TGTGCCAGCAGTTTATCGAGTCAGGAAGGTACGCAGTATTTT
j_gene: TRBJ2-3; v_gene: TRBV10-3; d_gene: NA; abundance: NA; CDR3aa: CATRDGLQADTQYF; CDR3nt: TGTGCCACTCGGGACGGGCTGCAGGCAGATACGCAGTATTTT
j_gene: TRBJ1-3; v_gene: TRBV6-6; d_gene: NA; abundance: NA; CDR3aa: CASSNRELRNTIYF; CDR3nt: TGTGCCAGCAGTAACAGGGAGCTAAGAAACACCATATATTTT
j_gene: TRBJ2-1; v_gene: TRBV11-3; d_gene: TRBD2; abundance: NA; CDR3aa: CASSQAAGTRVYYNEQFF; CDR3nt: TGTGCCAGCAGCCAAGCAGCCGGGACTAGAGTCTACTACAATGAGCAGTTCTTC
j_gene: TRBJ2-5; v_gene: TRBV7-2; d_gene: TRBD1; abundance: NA; CDR3aa: CASSLDRGWGQETQYF; CDR3nt: TGTGCCAGCAGCTTAGACAGGGGATGGGGGCAAGAGACCCAGTACTTC
j_gene: TRBJ2-3; v_gene: TRBV5-4; d_gene: NA; abundance: NA; CDR3aa: CASSVTASTRTDTQYF; CDR3nt: TGTGCCAGCAGCGTTACGGCTAGCACCCGCACAGATACGCAGTATTTT
j_gene: TRBJ2-3; v_gene: TRBV6-2/TRBV6-3; d_gene: NA; abundance: many; CDR3aa: CASSYSLEGADTQYF; CDR3nt: TGTGCCAGCAGTTACTCGTTGGAGGGAGCAGATACGCAGTATTTT
j_gene: TRBJ1-1; v_gene: TRBV2; d_gene: NA; abundance: NA; CDR3aa: CASGRGMNTEAFF; CDR3nt: TGTGCCAGCGGCAGGGGCATGAACACTGAAGCTTTCTTT
j_gene: TRBJ1-1; v_gene: TRBV5-1; d_gene: NA; abundance: NA; CDR3aa: CASSGDNPEAFF; CDR3nt: TGCGCCAGCAGCGGCGACAACCCTGAAGCTTTCTTT
j_gene: TRBJ1-5; v_gene: TRBV3-1; d_gene: TRBD1; abundance: NA; CDR3aa: CASSQEGQVNQPQHF; CDR3nt: TGTGCCAGCAGCCAAGAGGGACAGGTCAATCAGCCCCAGCATTTT
j_gene: TRBJ2-3; v_gene: TRBV6-2/TRBV6-3; d_gene: NA; abundance: NA; CDR3aa: CASSYSQIDTQYF; CDR3nt: TGTGCCAGCAGTTACTCGCAAATAGATACGCAGTATTTT
j_gene: TRBJ1-4; v_gene: TRBV7-8; d_gene: NA; abundance: NA; CDR3aa: CASSLEGSGGEKLFF; CDR3nt: TGTGCCAGCAGCTTAGAGGGTTCGGGTGGGGAAAAACTGTTTTTT
j_gene: TRBJ2-2; v_gene: TRBV2; d_gene: NA; abundance: few; CDR3aa: CASSRIPTGELFF; CDR3nt: TGTGCCAGCAGCAGGATCCCCACCGGGGAGCTGTTTTTT
j_gene: TRBJ1-1; v_gene: TRBV19; d_gene: TRBD1; abundance: NA; CDR3aa: CASTRTGGTEAFF; CDR3nt: TGTGCCAGTACTCGGACAGGGGGTACTGAAGCTTTCTTT
j_gene: TRBJ2-1; v_gene: TRBV5-1; d_gene: TRBD1; abundance: few; CDR3aa: CASSLFPGQGASTGNEQFF; CDR3nt: TGCGCCAGCAGCCTTTTTCCGGGACAGGGGGCCAGCACTGGGAATGAGCAGTTCTTC
j_gene: TRBJ1-2; v_gene: TRBV7-6; d_gene: NA; abundance: few; CDR3aa: CASSQKVPTF; CDR3nt: TGTGCCAGCAGCCAAAAAGTACCCACCTTC
j_gene: TRBJ2-5; v_gene: TRBV12-3/TRBV12-4; d_gene: NA; abundance: NA; CDR3aa: CASSFPGATQYF; CDR3nt: TGTGCCAGCAGTTTCCCAGGGGCGACCCAGTACTTC
j_gene: TRBJ2-2; v_gene: TRBV7-2; d_gene: TRBD2; abundance: NA; CDR3aa: CASSLRTSGTGELFF; CDR3nt: TGTGCCAGCAGCTTAAGGACTAGCGGGACCGGGGAGCTGTTTTTT
j_gene: TRBJ1-4; v_gene: TRBV6-5; d_gene: NA; abundance: few; CDR3aa: CASSPRDRLEKLFF; CDR3nt: TGTGCCAGCAGTCCCCGGGATCGGCTTGAAAAACTGTTTTTT
j_gene: TRBJ1-2; v_gene: TRBV4-2; d_gene: NA; abundance: few; CDR3aa: CASSQEQGNYGYTF; CDR3nt: TGTGCCAGCAGCCAAGAACAGGGAAACTATGGCTACACCTTC
j_gene: TRBJ1-6; v_gene: TRBV30; d_gene: TRBD1; abundance: NA; CDR3aa: CAWSGEGVTGRQSPLHF; CDR3nt: TGTGCCTGGAGTGGGGAGGGGGTGACAGGGCGTCAGTCACCCCTCCACTTT
j_gene: TRBJ2-1; v_gene: TRBV12-3/TRBV12-4; d_gene: NA; abundance: few; CDR3aa: CASSRDPAYNEQFF; CDR3nt: TGTGCCAGCAGTCGGGACCCTGCCTACAATGAGCAGTTCTTC
j_gene: TRBJ2-1; v_gene: TRBV6-2/TRBV6-3; d_gene: TRBD2; abundance: NA; CDR3aa: CASSSKRGEQFF; CDR3nt: TGTGCCAGCAGTTCTAAGCGGGGTGAGCAGTTCTTC
j_gene: TRBJ2-5; v_gene: TRBV18; d_gene: NA; abundance: NA; CDR3aa: CASSPRPTGEKETQYF; CDR3nt: TGTGCCAGCTCACCGCGCCCGACAGGAGAGAAAGAGACCCAGTACTTC
j_gene: TRBJ2-1; v_gene: TRBV7-8; d_gene: NA; abundance: few; CDR3aa: CASSLAHGSGHEQFF; CDR3nt: TGTGCCAGCAGCTTAGCGCACGGTAGCGGACATGAGCAGTTCTTC
j_gene: TRBJ2-1; v_gene: TRBV4-1; d_gene: NA; abundance: NA; CDR3aa: CASRGAGLGLQFF; CDR3nt: TGCGCCAGCAGGGGAGCAGGTCTAGGTCTTCAGTTCTTC
j_gene: TRBJ2-2; v_gene: TRBV5-1; d_gene: TRBD2; abundance: NA; CDR3aa: CASSPAGGRAAGELFF; CDR3nt: TGCGCCAGCAGCCCAGCGGGAGGAAGGGCAGCGGGGGAGCTGTTTTTT
j_gene: TRBJ1-3; v_gene: TRBV28; d_gene: NA; abundance: NA; CDR3aa: CASTLQGGGGNTIYF; CDR3nt: TGTGCCAGCACCCTCCAGGGAGGAGGTGGAAACACCATATATTTT
j_gene: TRBJ1-1; v_gene: TRBV7-2; d_gene: NA; abundance: many; CDR3aa: CASRGGRNTEAFF; CDR3nt: TGTGCCAGCCGGGGTGGCAGGAACACTGAAGCTTTCTTT
j_gene: TRBJ1-1; v_gene: TRBV18; d_gene: NA; abundance: NA; CDR3aa: CASSPPSGTGTEAFF; CDR3nt: TGTGCCAGCTCACCACCGAGCGGGACGGGCACTGAAGCTTTCTTT
j_gene: TRBJ2-1; v_gene: TRBV12-3/TRBV12-4; d_gene: TRBD2; abundance: few; CDR3aa: CASSLLAGLNNEQFF; CDR3nt: TGTGCCAGCAGTTTATTAGCGGGACTGAACAATGAGCAGTTCTTC
j_gene: TRBJ2-5; v_gene: TRBV6-1; d_gene: NA; abundance: NA; CDR3aa: CASSWDGRRVKTQYF; CDR3nt: TGTGCCAGCAGTTGGGACGGTCGGCGGGTGAAGACCCAGTACTTC
j_gene: TRBJ2-4; v_gene: TRBV11-3; d_gene: NA; abundance: many; CDR3aa: CASSPRLAKNIQYF; CDR3nt: TGTGCCAGCAGCCCAAGATTAGCCAAAAACATTCAGTACTTC
j_gene: TRBJ1-1; v_gene: TRBV11-3; d_gene: NA; abundance: NA; CDR3aa: CASSLGYPAEAFF; CDR3nt: TGTGCCAGCAGCTTAGGATACCCGGCTGAAGCTTTCTTT
j_gene: TRBJ2-2; v_gene: TRBV28; d_gene: NA; abundance: few; CDR3aa: CASSGGTGELFF; CDR3nt: TGTGCCAGCAGTGGGGGGACCGGGGAGCTGTTTTTT
j_gene: TRBJ2-1; v_gene: TRBV7-9; d_gene: NA; abundance: few; CDR3aa: CASSLDELNEFF; CDR3nt: TGTGCCAGCAGCTTAGATGAGCTCAACGAGTTCTTC